This paragraph covers one TCR beta chain sequence. Time point in this sample: newly diagnosed GD, antithyroid drugs for less than 3 months. There was RNA extracted from PBMCs, and the TCR library was made from it. These data belong to a study of regulatory T cells in long-lasting Graves disease. This CDR3 region has 15 residues. Trimming pared 2 bases from V and 1 base from J, leaving 11 bases between. Germline assignment: CDR1 MNHEY and CDR2 SVGEGT. Through Arm-PCR of CDR3 regions and iRepertoire HTBI primers, TCR beta libraries were built. TCRdb ran MiXCR on the multiplex PCR reads and lists one entry per CDR3 protein. The table includes about 200,000 distinct CDR3 sequences, roughly 18% detected once.

The source was peripheral blood mononuclear cells (PBMCs), collected at new diagnosis, from a patient treated with antithyroid drugs. The sequence was collected from a female donor with Graves disease. V is TRBV6-2 or TRBV6-3 and J is TRBJ2-5; a possible D gene is TRBD1 (6 bases). In nucleotides, the CDR3 is TGTGCCAGCAGTTACGTTTTAGGGGGCCAAGAGACCCAGTACTTC. Protein: CASSYVLGGQETQYF.